Given below is one T cell receptor (beta chain) in context. Its antigen is unknown. This entry is derived from a study of T cell responses to AZD1222 COVID-19 vaccine. Looking at the study overall: Second-dose recipients at about 4 or about 12 weeks were treated as one pooled group. Study-wide points: Baseline serostatus was positive in only six AZD1222 recipients.

Profiling relied on immunoSEQ multiplex PCR, and the TCRdb table lists in-frame clones only, not all of them. The sample lists approximately 100,000 clones; 91% were seen once. From germline, CDR1 is SGHRS and CDR2 YFSETQ. This CDR3 spans 14 amino acids. The germline V and J ends were trimmed by 0 bases and 4 bases, with 9 bases remaining between them. Specimen: peripheral blood, collected on day 0 of AZD1222 vaccination. V is TRBV5-1 and J is TRBJ2-3, with unresolved D. The receptor was derived from an adult in good health. CDR3 sequence (DNA): TGCGCCAGCAGCTTGGTGGCATCCCCAGATACGCAGTATTTT. This gives the protein CASSLVASPDTQYF.